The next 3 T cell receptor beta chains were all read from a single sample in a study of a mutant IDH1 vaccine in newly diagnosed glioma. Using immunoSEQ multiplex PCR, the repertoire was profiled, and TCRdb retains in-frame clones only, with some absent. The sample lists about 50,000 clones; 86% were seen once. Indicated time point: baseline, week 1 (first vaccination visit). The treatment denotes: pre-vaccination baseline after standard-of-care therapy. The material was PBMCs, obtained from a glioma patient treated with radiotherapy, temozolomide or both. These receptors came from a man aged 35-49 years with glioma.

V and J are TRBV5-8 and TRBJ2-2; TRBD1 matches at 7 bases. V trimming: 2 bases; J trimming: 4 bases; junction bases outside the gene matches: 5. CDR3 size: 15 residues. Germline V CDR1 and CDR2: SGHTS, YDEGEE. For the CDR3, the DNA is TGTGCCAGCAGCTTAAGGGGGCTTTCCACCGGGGAGCTGTTTTTT. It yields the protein CASSLRGLSTGELFF.

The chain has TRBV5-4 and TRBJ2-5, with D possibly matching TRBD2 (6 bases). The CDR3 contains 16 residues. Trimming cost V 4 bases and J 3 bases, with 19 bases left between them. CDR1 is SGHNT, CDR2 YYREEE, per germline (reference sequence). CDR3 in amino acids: CASSPSIGGGEETQYF. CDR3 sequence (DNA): TGTGCCAGCAGCCCGTCCATAGGCGGAGGGGAAGAGACCCAGTACTTC.

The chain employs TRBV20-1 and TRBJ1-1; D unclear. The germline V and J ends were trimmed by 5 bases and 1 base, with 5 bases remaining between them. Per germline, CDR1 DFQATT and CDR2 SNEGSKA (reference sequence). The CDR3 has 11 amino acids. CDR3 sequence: CSAYRNTEAFF. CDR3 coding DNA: TGCAGTGCTTACAGGAACACTGAAGCTTTCTTT.